The next 28 T cell receptor beta chains were all read from a single sample in a study of CD8+ T cells in alopecia areata. Investigators isolated RNA and reverse transcribed it into cDNA to act as the sequencing template. Method: immunoSEQ multiplex PCR; TCRdb's copy keeps in-frame clones and lacks some. Found here are about 110,000 clones, approximately 59% of them singletons; the top ten hold 20% to 25%. The sample was CD8+ T cells sorted from blood. These receptors were taken from a human donor in good health.

This clone was detected only a few times. The chain links TRBV7-9 to TRBJ2-2; D unresolved. Germline CDR1 and CDR2: SEHNR and FQNEAQ (reference sequence). The V and J ends lost 2 bases and 2 bases respectively, with 9 bases between them. The CDR3 is 15 amino acids. This CDR3 reads CASSLPAANTGELFF. The CDR3 DNA is TGTGCCAGCAGCTTACCGGCAGCCAACACCGGGGAGCTGTTTTTT. Full variable domain (remainder filled in from reference TRBV7-9 and TRBJ2-2): DTGVSQNPRHKITKRGQNVTFRCDPISEHNRLYWYRQTLGQGPEFLTYFQNEAQLEKSRLLSDRFSAERPKGSFSTLEIQRTEQGDSAMYLCASSLPAANTGELFFGEGSRLTVL.

This clone was seen more than once but under ten times. The V gene is TRBV29-1, the J gene TRBJ2-1; possible D gene TRBD2, 6 bases. Between the trimmed V and J ends, which lost 6 bases and 0 bases, there was a span of 21 bases. Per the germline V gene, CDR1 is SQVTM and CDR2 is ANQGSEA. The CDR3 contains 17 residues. The CDR3 region has the DNA TGCAGCGTCTCTAACCCGGGACTTACGATCTCCTACAATGAGCAGTTCTTC. Residues: CSVSNPGLTISYNEQFF.

V and J are TRBV28 and TRBJ1-3, with a weak D call TRBD1 (5 bases). Germline V lookup: CDR1 MDHEN, CDR2 SYDVKM. Trimming removed 7 bases at V and 2 bases at J, with 12 bases between. CDR3 size: 14 residues. The CDR3 loop reads CASTLWGPGNTIYF. The CDR3 region has the DNA TGTGCCAGCACCCTCTGGGGACCTGGAAACACCATATATTTT.

The rearrangement links TRBV5-1 to TRBJ1-2; tentative D call: TRBD1 (5 bases). Germline CDR1 SGHRS, CDR2 YFSETQ. The CDR3 covers 13 residues. V was shortened by 4 bases and J by 3 bases, with 10 bases between the two germline ends. The CDR3 protein is CASSATAYYGYTF. As DNA, the CDR3 is TGCGCCAGCAGCGCGACAGCCTACTATGGCTACACCTTC.

This chain uses TRBV9 with TRBJ2-1; TRBD2 agrees at 7 bases. CDR1 and CDR2 from the germline V gene are SGDLS and YYNGEE. The CDR3 loop spans 16 amino acids. The V segment lost 0 bases and the J segment 6 bases; nucleotides outside the gene matches: 9. The CDR3 region has the DNA TGTGCCAGCAGCGTAGATGGTAGCGGGTTACTCAATGAGCAGTTCTTC. Translated: CASSVDGSGLLNEQFF.

This chain links TRBV9 with TRBJ2-7; D is perhaps TRBD1 (6 bases). Germline CDR1 reads SGDLS; CDR2 reads YYNGEE. The germline V and J ends were trimmed by 3 bases and 6 bases, with 10 bases remaining between them. The CDR3 contains 12 residues. In nucleotides, the CDR3 is TGTGCCAGCAGCGCCCAAGGGGGCGAGCAGTACTTC. Its translation: CASSAQGGEQYF.

The chain couples TRBV10-1 to TRBJ2-7; 8 nucleotides line up with TRBD1. The CDR3 is made up of 15 amino acids. V dropped 2 bases and J dropped 3; count of bases not matched to a gene: 6. Germline values: CDR1 WNHNN, CDR2 SYGVQD (reference sequence). The CDR3 bases are TGCGCCAGCAGTGAGAGGGACAGGCCAAACTACGAGCAGTACTTC. Amino acid sequence: CASSERDRPNYEQYF.

DNA of the CDR3: TGTGCCTTTGGACTAGGGAGCTCCTACGAGCAGTACTTC. This encodes CAFGLGSSYEQYF. This chain links TRBV2 with TRBJ2-7, with 7 bases that match TRBD2. This CDR3 has 13 amino acids. Germline-derived CDR1 and CDR2 are SNHLY and FYNNEI. The J segment lost 0 bases and the V segment lost 11 bases, leaving 7 bases of the junction unmatched.

The rearrangement links TRBV5-6 to TRBJ2-1, with 8 bases aligning to TRBD1. V shed 0 bases and J 7 bases; nucleotides not matched to a gene: 9. This CDR3 has 16 amino acids. Germline loops: CDR1 SGHDT, CDR2 YYEEEE. The CDR3 coding sequence is TGTGCCAGCAGCTTGGGGTGGCAGGGGGCCGGAAATGAGCAGTTCTTC. It yields the protein CASSLGWQGAGNEQFF.

This clone showed up just a few times. CDR3 region: CSVRDRGPLTYEQYF. For the CDR3, the DNA is TGCAGCGTCCGAGACAGGGGGCCGTTAACCTACGAGCAGTACTTC. The chain has TRBV29-1 and TRBJ2-7; TRBD1 aligns across 10 bases. This CDR3 region has 15 residues. V dropped 6 bases and J dropped 2; count of bases not matched to a gene: 10. CDR1 SQVTM and CDR2 ANQGSEA come from the germline V gene.

This clone showed up just once. The rearrangement uses TRBV5-6 and TRBJ2-5; D not resolved. Trimming stripped 2 bases from V and 5 bases from J, with 7 bases between. Germline CDR1 reads SGHDT; CDR2 reads YYEEEE. The CDR3 has 12 residues. The CDR3 nucleotides are TGTGCCAGCAGCTTTCGTTCCGAGACCCAGTACTTC. This translates into CASSFRSETQYF.

The chain links TRBV5-4 to TRBJ2-7; D perhaps matches TRBD2 (6 bases). The V gene lost 2 bases and the J gene lost 6 bases, with 9 bases spanning the gap. The length of the CDR3 is 12 residues. Germline CDR1 SGHNT, CDR2 YYREEE (reference sequence). The CDR3 region is CASSFWGGEQYF. In DNA, the CDR3 is TGTGCCAGCAGCTTCTGGGGAGGCGAGCAGTACTTC. The variable domain in full, with the rest retrieved from reference TRBV5-4 and TRBJ2-7, is ETGVTQSPTHLIKTRGQQVTLRCSSQSGHNTVSWYQQALGQGPQFIFQYYREEENGRGNFPPRFSGLQFPNYSSELNVNALELDDSALYLCASSFWGGEQYFGPGTRLTVT.

V and J are TRBV27 and TRBJ2-5; 9 bases are shared with TRBD2. V was pared by 2 bases and J by 4 bases, with 2 bases of the junction left unmatched. This CDR3 is built from 14 residues. In germline, CDR1 is MNHEY, CDR2 SMNVEV (reference sequence). The chain's CDR3 is CASSLLAGRETQYF. In DNA, the CDR3 is TGTGCCAGCAGTTTACTAGCGGGGCGAGAGACCCAGTACTTC.

The chain carries TRBV19 and TRBJ2-7; D may be TRBD1 (6 bases). The V gene lost 2 bases and the J gene lost 3 bases, with 11 bases spanning the gap. The CDR3 sequence is 14 residues long. In germline, CDR1 is LNHDA, CDR2 SQIVND (reference sequence). As DNA, the CDR3 is TGTGCCAGTAGTATATACAGGGATCACTACGAGCAGTACTTC. Its translation is CASSIYRDHYEQYF.

The V and J genes are TRBV5-6 and TRBJ1-2; no reliable D call. Germline V gene data show CDR1 as SGHDT and CDR2 as YYEEEE. The CDR3 covers 14 residues. Deletions cut 0 bases from V and 4 bases from J, with 10 bases between. The CDR3: CASSLGQAIYGYTF. CDR3 in DNA: TGTGCCAGCAGCTTGGGGCAGGCCATCTATGGCTACACCTTC.

V is TRBV7-9 and J is TRBJ2-5, with D tentatively TRBD1 (6 bases). The CDR3 is 15 residues long. Trimming shortened V by 2 bases and J by 5 bases, and 15 bases separated the two germline ends. Germline assignment: CDR1 SEHNR and CDR2 FQNEAQ (reference sequence). The CDR3 reads CASSLIVRGRETQYF. The CDR3 DNA reads TGTGCCAGCAGCTTAATCGTCAGGGGAAGGGAGACCCAGTACTTC.

This chain links TRBV7-9 with TRBJ2-7; D tentatively fits TRBD1 or TRBD2 (5 bases each). V lost 8 bases, J lost 1 base, and 12 bases lay in between. Germline CDR1 is SEHNR and CDR2 is FQNEAQ (reference sequence). The CDR3 is 13 residues long. CDR3 amino acids: CASEGLGSYEQYF. The CDR3 bases are TGTGCCAGCGAGGGGCTGGGTTCCTACGAGCAGTACTTC.

The chain links TRBV5-1 to TRBJ2-7; tentatively, D is TRBD2 (6 bases). Germline loops: CDR1 SGHRS, CDR2 YFSETQ. V dropped 6 bases and J dropped 1 base, with 11 bases sitting between them. The CDR3 is 13 residues long. The CDR3 spells CASTRDGSYEQYF. For the CDR3, the DNA is TGCGCCAGCACGCGGGACGGGTCCTACGAGCAGTACTTC.

This clone came up a few times. The genes are TRBV29-1 and TRBJ2-1; the D call may be TRBD1 or TRBD2 (6 bases each). V lost 4 bases and J 5 bases, leaving 15 bases between the germline ends. Germline-derived CDR1 and CDR2 are SQVTM and ANQGSEA. This CDR3 contains 14 residues. In DNA, the CDR3 is TGCAGCGTTGTTGAGGGGGGCACCGACAATGAGCAGTTCTTC. Translated: CSVVEGGTDNEQFF.

This clone has more than one count but fewer than ten. The chain recombines TRBV7-2 with TRBJ2-5, with D unresolved. V gave up 1 base and J gave up 9 bases, with 6 bases separating them. Looked up from germline, CDR1 is SGHTA and CDR2 is FQGNSA. The CDR3 extends over 11 amino acids. The CDR3 sequence: CASSLGLAQYF. For the CDR3, the DNA is TGTGCCAGCAGCTTAGGGCTGGCCCAGTACTTC. The full variable domain, its missing parts supplied by reference TRBV7-2 and TRBJ2-5, is GAGVSQSPSNKVTEKGKDVELRCDPISGHTALYWYRQSLGQGLEFLIYFQGNSAPDKSGLPSDRFSAERTGGSVSTLTIQRTQQEDSAVYLCASSLGLAQYFGPGTRLLVL.

The chain carries TRBV6-1 and TRBJ2-2; D is unclear. Trimming pared 0 bases from V and 7 bases from J, leaving 6 bases between. Per germline, CDR1 MNHNS and CDR2 SASEGT. The CDR3 covers 13 residues. CDR3 in amino acids: CASSEAELGELFF. The CDR3 nucleotides read TGTGCCAGCAGTGAAGCGGAACTCGGGGAGCTGTTTTTT.

The V call is TRBV6-5, the J call TRBJ1-2; 8 positions match TRBD1. The CDR3 extends over 15 amino acids. From germline, CDR1 is MNHEY and CDR2 SVGAGI. The V segment lost 7 bases and the J segment 4 bases; nucleotides outside the gene matches: 11. The CDR3 here is CASTPRATGVYGYTF. Here the CDR3 DNA reads TGTGCCAGCACCCCCCGGGCGACAGGGGTCTATGGCTACACCTTC.

This clone was seen just once. V usage is TRBV29-1 and J usage is TRBJ1-2; maybe TRBD1 (6 bases). With 4 bases removed from V and 7 bases from J, the gap between germline ends came to 16 bases. The CDR3 runs 13 residues. Looked up from germline, CDR1 is SQVTM and CDR2 is ANQGSEA. The CDR3 spells CSVVGGAFSGYTF. The CDR3 coding sequence is TGCAGCGTTGTTGGGGGCGCATTCTCTGGCTACACCTTC.

This clone was observed a few times. V usage is TRBV4-3 and J usage is TRBJ1-4; D gene uncertain. This CDR3 is built from 14 residues. Germline V gene sequence: CDR1 LGHNA, CDR2 YSLEER. Trimming took off 5 bases at V and 3 bases at J, with 10 bases between the two ends. The CDR3, as DNA: TGCGCCAGCAGCTCCCAAGGAGCTAATGAAAAACTGTTTTTT. Translated: CASSSQGANEKLFF.

The chain couples TRBV7-9 to TRBJ2-5; D ambiguous. CDR1 is SEHNR and CDR2 is FQNEAQ in the germline V gene (reference sequence). The CDR3 is made up of 14 amino acids. The V gene lost 0 bases and the J gene lost 5 bases, with 10 bases spanning the gap. CDR3 region: CASSLAEVWETQYF. The CDR3 DNA is TGTGCCAGCAGCTTAGCTGAGGTTTGGGAGACCCAGTACTTC.

The chain joins TRBV15 to TRBJ1-5; D ambiguous. Trimming took off 0 bases at V and 0 bases at J, with 12 bases between the two ends. Germline lookup yields CDR1 LNHNV and CDR2 YYDKDF (reference sequence). The CDR3 has 17 residues. The CDR3 bases are TGTGCCACCAGCAGAGACCGATTGACGGGTAGCAATCAGCCCCAGCATTTT. Translated: CATSRDRLTGSNQPQHF.

The sample holds a few counts of this clone. The genes are TRBV7-9 and TRBJ2-1, with 10 bases identical to TRBD2. The CDR3 length is 15 residues. The germline CDR1 and CDR2 sequences are SEHNR and FQNEAQ (reference sequence). The trim removed 4 bases at V and 3 bases at J, leaving 3 bases unmatched. In DNA, the CDR3 is TGTGCCAGCAGCTCACTAGCGGGGTACTACAATGAGCAGTTCTTC. It is translated as CASSSLAGYYNEQFF.

CDR3 coding DNA: TGTGCCAGCAGCCCCGCTAGCGTTTCCTACAATGAGCAGTTCTTC. Protein product: CASSPASVSYNEQFF. This chain links TRBV5-4 with TRBJ2-1; a weak D match, TRBD2 (6 bases). The CDR3 runs to 15 residues. Per germline, CDR1 SGHNT and CDR2 YYREEE (reference sequence). V lost 4 bases, J lost 1 base, and 12 bases lay in between.